The clone carrying this TCR beta chain has ten or more counts. What it binds is unknown. A library of TCRbeta sequences, prepared with unique molecular identifiers, was generated. TCRdb redid the calling of the PCR reads with MiXCR, one entry per CDR3 protein. Of about 300,000 distinct CDR3 sequences listed, 10% are singletons. This record comes from a study of T-cell reconstitution after alpha-beta-depleted transplantation in children. The V gene's germline CDR1 is SEHNR and CDR2 FQNEAQ (reference sequence). The CDR3 totals 16 residues. The ends were cut back, 2 bases at V and 9 bases at J, with 21 bases in the middle. Overall study results and limits: From newly produced T cells came most of the T-cell counts and diversity one year after transplant. Reported findings indicate that, about two months after transplant, alpha-beta T cells came from several hundred expanded clones, which were derived from non-depleted graft cells.

The TCR comes from a boy younger than two with acute myeloid leukemia, due to receive a stem cell transplant. The sample in question was PBMCs, obtained before TCRalphabeta/CD19-depleted stem cell transplant. The chain links TRBV7-9 to TRBJ2-3, with D perhaps TRBD2 (6 bases). CDR3 nucleotide sequence: TGTGCCAGCAGCTTAAGGGCGGGGAGCTTAGACGAGACGCAGTATTTT. It yields the protein CASSLRAGSLDETQYF.